This passage covers 22 T cell receptor beta chains from one sample sequenced in a study of T cell responses to AZD1222 COVID-19 vaccine. Assay: immunoSEQ multiplex PCR; the TCRdb copy retains only in-frame clones and omits some. Seen here are roughly 140,000 clones, approximately 89% observed once, and the top ten hold roughly 3.5%. The sequencing used peripheral blood, collected on day 0 of MenACWY control vaccination. Source of these receptors: an adult in good health.

V usage is TRBV7-6 and J usage is TRBJ1-2, with no clear D. This CDR3 comprises 14 residues. V was cut by 1 base and J by 4 bases, with 10 bases left in between. CDR1 is SGHVS, CDR2 FNYEAQ, per germline. This CDR3 reads CASSLEAGSYGYTF. CDR3 nucleotide sequence: TGTGCCAGCAGCTTAGAGGCGGGAAGCTATGGCTACACCTTC. Drawing the rest from reference TRBV7-6 and TRBJ1-2, the complete variable domain is GAGVSQSPRYKVTKRGQDVALRCDPISGHVSLYWYRQALGQGPEFLTYFNYEAQQDKSGLPNDRFSAERPEGSISTLTIQRTEQRDSAMYRCASSLEAGSYGYTFGSGTRLTVV.

The chain has TRBV28 and TRBJ1-2; 7 bases map to TRBD1. The CDR3 covers 14 residues. Per the germline V gene, CDR1 is MDHEN and CDR2 is SYDVKM. V lost 6 bases to trimming and J lost 5 bases; unmatched junction nucleotides: 9. The CDR3 protein is CASSSGTDLYGYTF. The DNA of the CDR3 is TGTGCCAGCAGCTCCGGGACAGATTTATATGGCTACACCTTC.

This chain uses TRBV7-9 with TRBJ2-5; TRBD1 aligns across 8 bases. V gave up 5 bases and J gave up 2 bases; unmatched junction bases: 4. This CDR3 has 14 residues. In germline, CDR1 is SEHNR, CDR2 FQNEAQ (reference sequence). The CDR3 nucleotides read TGTGCCAGCAGCGAAGGGACAGGTCAAGAGACCCAGTACTTC. Its protein is CASSEGTGQETQYF. Full variable domain (remainder filled in from reference TRBV7-9 and TRBJ2-5): DTGVSQNPRHKITKRGQNVTFRCDPISEHNRLYWYRQTLGQGPEFLTYFQNEAQLEKSRLLSDRFSAERPKGSFSTLEIQRTEQGDSAMYLCASSEGTGQETQYFGPGTRLLVL.

The chain employs TRBV7-9 and TRBJ2-5; D is perhaps TRBD2 (5 bases). V was pared by 1 base and J by 5 bases, with 11 bases between. The CDR3 has 14 amino acids. Looked up from germline, CDR1 is SEHNR and CDR2 is FQNEAQ (reference sequence). As DNA, the CDR3 is TGTGCCAGCAGCTTAGATGGGAGCGCCGAGACCCAGTACTTC. Amino acid sequence: CASSLDGSAETQYF.

V usage is TRBV5-1 and J usage is TRBJ2-7, with 7 bases identical to TRBD1. With 3 bases clipped from V and 2 bases from J, the junction kept 5 bases outside the gene matches. The germline V gene encodes CDR1 SGHRS and CDR2 YFSETQ. The CDR3 consists of 14 residues. This chain's CDR3 is CASSSWTGTYEQYF. CDR3 sequence (DNA): TGCGCCAGCAGCTCTTGGACAGGAACCTACGAGCAGTACTTC. Drawing the rest from reference TRBV5-1 and TRBJ2-7, the complete variable domain is KAGVTQTPRYLIKTRGQQVTLSCSPISGHRSVSWYQQTPGQGLQFLFEYFSETQRNKGNFPGRFSGRQFSNSRSEMNVSTLELGDSALYLCASSSWTGTYEQYFGPGTRLTVT.

The chain couples TRBV4-3 to TRBJ2-1, with D perhaps matching TRBD2 (5 bases). V shed 0 bases and J shed 12 bases, with 12 bases lying between them. Germline V gives CDR1 LGHNA, CDR2 YSLEER. The CDR3 is 13 amino acids. CDR3 sequence reads: CASSQDLGEGQFF. In DNA, the CDR3 is TGCGCCAGCAGCCAAGATCTGGGAGAAGGGCAGTTCTTC.

V gene TRBV7-2 combines with J gene TRBJ1-2, with D perhaps TRBD1 (5 bases). Looked up from germline, CDR1 is SGHTA and CDR2 is FQGNSA. This CDR3 has 16 amino acids. Trimming shortened V by 1 base and J by 4 bases, and 16 bases separated the two germline ends. The CDR3 nucleotides are TGTGCCAGCAGCTTAGAGCTTGGGAGACAGCCCTATGGCTACACCTTC. Translating it yields CASSLELGRQPYGYTF.

This chain links TRBV30 with TRBJ1-5, with TRBD1 identical over 7 bases. Germline values: CDR1 GTSNPN, CDR2 SVGIG (reference sequence). J lost 4 bases, V lost 8 bases, and 8 bases had no gene match. The length of the CDR3 is 13 residues. The CDR3: CAQSQGVNQPQHF. CDR3 in DNA: TGTGCCCAGAGCCAGGGGGTAAATCAGCCCCAGCATTTT.

V is TRBV28 and J is TRBJ2-3; 10 bases agree with TRBD2. CDR1 and CDR2 from the germline V gene are MDHEN and SYDVKM. V gave up 5 bases and J gave up 1 base; unmatched junction bases: 3. The CDR3 runs 15 residues. CDR3 in amino acids: CASSTGTSGTDTQYF. As DNA, the CDR3 is TGTGCCAGCAGTACCGGGACTAGCGGCACAGATACGCAGTATTTT.

This chain uses TRBV18 with TRBJ1-1; D not resolved. V was cut by 5 bases and J by 4 bases, with 8 bases left in between. CDR1 KGHSH and CDR2 LQKENI come from the germline V gene. The CDR3 loop spans 12 amino acids. DNA of the CDR3: TGTGCCAGCTCATCGCAGCGCACTGAAGCTTTCTTT. Amino acids: CASSSQRTEAFF.

This sequence joins TRBV4-1 and TRBJ2-1; D gene uncertain. Per the germline V gene, CDR1 is MGHRA and CDR2 is YSYEKL. This CDR3 is built from 13 residues. Trimming removed 1 base at V and 10 bases at J, with 11 bases between. The CDR3 region has the DNA TGCGCCAGCAGCCAAGCACGGACGGAAGAGCAGTTCTTC. Its protein product is CASSQARTEEQFF.

The chain is built from TRBV11-2 and TRBJ1-1; D is uncertain. The CDR3 extends over 13 amino acids. Deletions cut 2 bases from V and 1 base from J, with 5 bases between. Germline values: CDR1 SGHAT, CDR2 FQNNGV. Here the CDR3 DNA reads TGTGCCAGCAGCTTAAAACAGAACACTGAAGCTTTCTTT. This sequence encodes CASSLKQNTEAFF.

J is TRBJ1-1 and V is TRBV18; the D is unclear. The CDR3 length is 12 residues. With 5 bases removed from V and 4 bases from J, the gap between germline ends came to 8 bases. Germline CDR1 is KGHSH and CDR2 is LQKENI. The CDR3 loop is CASSYRVTEAFF. The CDR3 region has the DNA TGTGCCAGCTCATATCGGGTCACTGAAGCTTTCTTT.

V and J are TRBV18 and TRBJ1-3; 8 bases line up with TRBD1. Germline assignment: CDR1 KGHSH and CDR2 LQKENI. The length of the CDR3 is 15 residues. After removal of 4 bases from V and 2 bases from J, the junction contained 4 bases not matched to a gene. CDR3 nucleotide sequence: TGTGCCAGCTCACGATCGGACAGGGCTGGAAACACCATATATTTT. Protein product: CASSRSDRAGNTIYF.

This sequence joins TRBV7-2 and TRBJ2-1; D gene ambiguous. The V gene's germline CDR1 is SGHTA and CDR2 FQGNSA. V lost 3 bases to trimming and J lost 6 bases, with 12 bases between them. This CDR3 has 14 amino acids. The CDR3 nucleotides are TGTGCCAGCAGCTTGACTGGAGCTGGCAATGAGCAGTTCTTC. Translated, it gives CASSLTGAGNEQFF. Drawing the rest from reference TRBV7-2 and TRBJ2-1, the complete variable domain is GAGVSQSPSNKVTEKGKDVELRCDPISGHTALYWYRQSLGQGLEFLIYFQGNSAPDKSGLPSDRFSAERTGGSVSTLTIQRTQQEDSAVYLCASSLTGAGNEQFFGPGTRLTVL.

This rearrangement joins TRBV5-1 to TRBJ1-1; 10 nucleotides align to TRBD1. Germline loops: CDR1 SGHRS, CDR2 YFSETQ. The CDR3 spans 17 residues. Unmatched junction bases numbered 8, after V lost 2 bases and J lost 1 base. The CDR3 DNA is TGCGCCAGCAGCTTAACCGGGACAGGGGTGTCGAACACTGAAGCTTTCTTT. Its translation: CASSLTGTGVSNTEAFF.

This chain joins TRBV24-1 and TRBJ1-1, with 10 bases lining up with TRBD1. This CDR3 comprises 15 residues. V trimming: 7 bases; J trimming: 1 base; junction bases outside the gene matches: 5. The germline V gene has CDR1 KGHDR and CDR2 SFDVKD. Here the CDR3 reads CATRGDRGKNTEAFF. The CDR3 DNA sequence: TGTGCCACCAGGGGGGACAGGGGAAAGAACACTGAAGCTTTCTTT.

The V call is TRBV6-2 or TRBV6-3, the J call TRBJ2-7; D is ambiguous. Germline V gives CDR1 MNHEY, CDR2 SVGEGT. The CDR3 is 14 residues long. The V end lost 1 base, the J end lost 3 bases, and 10 bases lay between the germline ends. The CDR3 bases are TGTGCCAGCAGTTACTTCCTTGGCAGCTACGAGCAGTACTTC. Encoded protein: CASSYFLGSYEQYF.

This chain connects TRBV9 to TRBJ1-6; D call uncertain. Germline CDR1 reads SGDLS; CDR2 reads YYNGEE. The CDR3 is made up of 16 amino acids. Trimming pared 4 bases from V and 0 bases from J, leaving 11 bases between. CDR3 nucleotide sequence: TGTGCCAGCAGCCAAGGGCCGACCTCCTATAATTCACCCCTCCACTTT. It translates to CASSQGPTSYNSPLHF.

CDR3 bases: TGTGCCAGCAGCAAAGGGACAGTTGGGACTGAAGCTTTCTTT. Translation: CASSKGTVGTEAFF. The chain carries TRBV5-4 and TRBJ1-1; 7 positions agree with TRBD1. From germline, CDR1 is SGHNT and CDR2 YYREEE (reference sequence). With V trimmed by 4 bases and J by 5 bases, 8 bases remained unmatched. The CDR3 is 14 amino acids.

J is TRBJ1-2 and V is TRBV6-5; no clear D gene. Germline CDR1 reads MNHEY; CDR2 reads SVGAGI. The CDR3 loop spans 15 amino acids. Trimming took off 0 bases at V and 8 bases at J, with 16 bases between the two ends. CDR3 in DNA: TGTGCCAGCAGTTACTCGAGTGGACTTATCTCGGGCTACACCTTC. Amino acid sequence: CASSYSSGLISGYTF.

V is TRBV28 and J is TRBJ2-7; 8 bases agree with TRBD2. This CDR3 region has 14 residues. Germline CDR1 MDHEN, CDR2 SYDVKM. V lost 5 bases to trimming and J lost 7 bases; unmatched junction nucleotides: 10. In nucleotides, the CDR3 is TGTGCCAGCAGTCCTCAACGGGGGGGGTCGGAGCAGTACTTC. Its translation is CASSPQRGGSEQYF. Full variable domain (rest looked up from reference TRBV28 and TRBJ2-7): DVKVTQSSRYLVKRTGEKVFLECVQDMDHENMFWYRQDPGLGLRLIYFSYDVKMKEKGDIPEGYSVSREKKERFSLILESASTNQTSMYLCASSPQRGGSEQYFGPGTRLTVT.